This TCR beta chain came from a study of shared clonotypes between healthy human individuals. For the study at large: Every donor yielded three CD4 naive, three CD4 memory, two CD8 naive and one CD8 memory plate.

This clone has a single count. Measured with immunoSEQ multiplex PCR; TCRdb has only the in-frame clones, and not every one. The table includes approximately 2,000,000 clones, around 95% detected once. Positively selected for CCR7, the CD45RO-negative cells used as naive CD8 cells excluded terminally differentiated effector memory CD45RA+ cells. Donors included only healthy HIV-negative adults lacking recent acute infections or vaccinations. The source of this sequence is a man aged 18-30 years in good health. Some clones in this sample may be carry-over from other donors' samples. Sequences were obtained from naive CD8+ T cells from PBMCs.

Here the CDR3 DNA reads TGTGCCAGCAGCTTAGGAGGAAGGAATGAGCAGTTCTTC. Amino acids: CASSLGGRNEQFF. The chain recombines TRBV7-2 with TRBJ2-1; D unresolved. The CDR3 is 13 amino acids. CDR1 is SGHTA and CDR2 is FQGNSA in the germline V gene. Trimming cost V 1 base and J 7 bases, with 8 bases left between them.